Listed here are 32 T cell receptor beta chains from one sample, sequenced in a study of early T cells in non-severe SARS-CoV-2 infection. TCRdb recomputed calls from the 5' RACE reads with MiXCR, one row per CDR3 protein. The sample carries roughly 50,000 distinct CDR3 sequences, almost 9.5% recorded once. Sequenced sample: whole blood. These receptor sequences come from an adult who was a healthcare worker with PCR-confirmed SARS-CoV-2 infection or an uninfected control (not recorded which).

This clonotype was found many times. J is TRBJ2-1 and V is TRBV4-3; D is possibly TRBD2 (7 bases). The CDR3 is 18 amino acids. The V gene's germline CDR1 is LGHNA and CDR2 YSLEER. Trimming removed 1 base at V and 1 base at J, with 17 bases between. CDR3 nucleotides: TGCGCCAGCAGCCAAGTAGGGGGGAGGGCCGGTTCCTACAATGAGCAGTTCTTC. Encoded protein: CASSQVGGRAGSYNEQFF.

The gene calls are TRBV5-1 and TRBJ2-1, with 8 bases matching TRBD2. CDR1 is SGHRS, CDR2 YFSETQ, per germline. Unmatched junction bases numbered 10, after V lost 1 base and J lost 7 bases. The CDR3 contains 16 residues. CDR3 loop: CASSLWLAGSVNEQFF. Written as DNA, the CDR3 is TGCGCCAGCAGCTTGTGGCTAGCGGGTTCTGTTAATGAGCAGTTCTTC.

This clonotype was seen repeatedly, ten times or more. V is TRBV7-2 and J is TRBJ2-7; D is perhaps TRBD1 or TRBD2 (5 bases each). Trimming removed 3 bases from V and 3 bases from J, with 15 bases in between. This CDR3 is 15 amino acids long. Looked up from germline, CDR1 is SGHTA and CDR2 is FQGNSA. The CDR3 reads CASSFSGTEVYEQYF. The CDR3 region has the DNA TGTGCCAGCAGCTTCTCCGGGACGGAAGTCTACGAGCAGTACTTC. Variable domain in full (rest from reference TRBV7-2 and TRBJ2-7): GAGVSQSPSNKVTEKGKDVELRCDPISGHTALYWYRQSLGQGLEFLIYFQGNSAPDKSGLPSDRFSAERTGGSVSTLTIQRTQQEDSAVYLCASSFSGTEVYEQYFGPGTRLTVT.

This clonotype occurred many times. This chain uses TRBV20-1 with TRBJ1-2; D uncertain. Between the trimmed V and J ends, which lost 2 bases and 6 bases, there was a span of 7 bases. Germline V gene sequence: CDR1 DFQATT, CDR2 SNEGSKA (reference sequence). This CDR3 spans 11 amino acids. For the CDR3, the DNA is TGCAGTGCTAGACACCAGAATGGCTACACCTTC. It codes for CSARHQNGYTF.

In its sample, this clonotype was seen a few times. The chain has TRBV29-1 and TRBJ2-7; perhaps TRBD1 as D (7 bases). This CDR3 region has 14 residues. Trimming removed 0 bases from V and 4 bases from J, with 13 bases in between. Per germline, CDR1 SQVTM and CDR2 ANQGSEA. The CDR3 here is CSVEDRGASYEQYF. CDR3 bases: TGCAGCGTTGAAGACAGGGGGGCTTCTTACGAGCAGTACTTC.

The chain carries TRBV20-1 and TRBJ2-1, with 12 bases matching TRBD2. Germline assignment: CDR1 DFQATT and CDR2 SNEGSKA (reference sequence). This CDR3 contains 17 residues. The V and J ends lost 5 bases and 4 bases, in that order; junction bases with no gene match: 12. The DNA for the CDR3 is TGCAGTGCTCCCCGGACTAGCGGGATTGGGTTTTACAATGAGCAGTTCTTC. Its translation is CSAPRTSGIGFYNEQFF.

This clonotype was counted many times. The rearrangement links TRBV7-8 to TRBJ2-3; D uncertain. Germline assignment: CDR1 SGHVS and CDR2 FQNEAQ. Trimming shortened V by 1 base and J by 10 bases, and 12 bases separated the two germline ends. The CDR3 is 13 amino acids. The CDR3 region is CASSLVEQHAQYF. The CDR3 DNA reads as TGTGCCAGCAGCTTAGTTGAACAGCATGCGCAGTATTTT.

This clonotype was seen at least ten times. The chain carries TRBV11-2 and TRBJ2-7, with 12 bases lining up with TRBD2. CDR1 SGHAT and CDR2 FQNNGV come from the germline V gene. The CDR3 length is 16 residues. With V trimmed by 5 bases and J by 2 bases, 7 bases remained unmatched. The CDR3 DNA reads TGTGCCAGCAGCCGGACTAGCGGGACGGGGACCTACGAGCAGTACTTC. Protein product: CASSRTSGTGTYEQYF.

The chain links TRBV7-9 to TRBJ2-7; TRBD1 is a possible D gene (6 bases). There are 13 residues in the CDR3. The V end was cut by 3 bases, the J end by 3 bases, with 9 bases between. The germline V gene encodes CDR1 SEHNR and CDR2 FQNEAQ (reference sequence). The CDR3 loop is CASSFTQGYEQYF. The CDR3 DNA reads TGTGCCAGCAGCTTTACACAGGGCTACGAGCAGTACTTC. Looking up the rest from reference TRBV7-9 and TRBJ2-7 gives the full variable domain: DTGVSQNPRHKITKRGQNVTFRCDPISEHNRLYWYRQTLGQGPEFLTYFQNEAQLEKSRLLSDRFSAERPKGSFSTLEIQRTEQGDSAMYLCASSFTQGYEQYFGPGTRLTVT.

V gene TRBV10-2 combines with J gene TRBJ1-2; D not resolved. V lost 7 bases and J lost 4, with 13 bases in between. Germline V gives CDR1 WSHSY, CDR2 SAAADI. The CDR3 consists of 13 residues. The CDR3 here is CASIGQPSYGYTF. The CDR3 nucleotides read TGCGCCAGCATCGGGCAACCTTCCTATGGCTACACCTTC.

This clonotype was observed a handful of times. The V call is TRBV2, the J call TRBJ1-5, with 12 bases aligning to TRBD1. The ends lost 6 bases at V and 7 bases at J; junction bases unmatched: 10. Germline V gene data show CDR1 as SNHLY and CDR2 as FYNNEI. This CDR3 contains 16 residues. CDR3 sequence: CASRDPGTGGWQPQHF. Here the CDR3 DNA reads TGTGCCAGCAGAGACCCCGGGACAGGGGGCTGGCAGCCCCAGCATTTT.

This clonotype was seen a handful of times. The CDR3 nucleotides read TGTGCCATCAGTGAGGCCACTGGTGCGACCCAGTACTTC. Protein product: CAISEATGATQYF. The chain couples TRBV10-3 to TRBJ2-5; D ambiguous. V was cut by 2 bases and J by 7 bases, with 11 bases left in between. Germline assignment: CDR1 ENHRY and CDR2 SYGVKD. The CDR3 is made up of 13 amino acids.

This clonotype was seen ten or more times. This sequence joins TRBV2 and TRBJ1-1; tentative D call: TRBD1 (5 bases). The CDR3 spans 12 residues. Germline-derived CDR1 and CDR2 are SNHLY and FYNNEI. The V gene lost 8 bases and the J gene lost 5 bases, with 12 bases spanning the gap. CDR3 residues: CASGREYTEAFF. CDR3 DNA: TGTGCCAGCGGCAGGGAATATACTGAAGCTTTCTTT.

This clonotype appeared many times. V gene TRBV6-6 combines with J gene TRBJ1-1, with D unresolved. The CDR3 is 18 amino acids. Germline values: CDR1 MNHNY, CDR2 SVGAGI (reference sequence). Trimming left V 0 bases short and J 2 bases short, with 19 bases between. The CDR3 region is CASSYSKKQGNLNTEAFF. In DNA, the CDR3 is TGTGCCAGCAGTTACTCGAAAAAACAAGGGAATCTTAACACTGAAGCTTTCTTT.

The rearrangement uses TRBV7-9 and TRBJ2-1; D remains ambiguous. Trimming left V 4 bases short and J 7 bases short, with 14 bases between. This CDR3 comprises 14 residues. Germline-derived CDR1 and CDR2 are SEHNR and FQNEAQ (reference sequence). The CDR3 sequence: CASSSFKMRNEQFF. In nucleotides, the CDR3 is TGTGCCAGCAGCTCCTTTAAGATGCGTAATGAGCAGTTCTTC. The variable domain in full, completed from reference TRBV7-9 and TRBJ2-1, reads DTGVSQNPRHKITKRGQNVTFRCDPISEHNRLYWYRQTLGQGPEFLTYFQNEAQLEKSRLLSDRFSAERPKGSFSTLEIQRTEQGDSAMYLCASSSFKMRNEQFFGPGTRLTVL.

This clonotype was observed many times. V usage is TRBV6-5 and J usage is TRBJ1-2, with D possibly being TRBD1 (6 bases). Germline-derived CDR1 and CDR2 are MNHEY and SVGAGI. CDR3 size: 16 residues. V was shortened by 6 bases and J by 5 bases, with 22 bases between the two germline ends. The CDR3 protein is CASRGGSQGDEYGYTF. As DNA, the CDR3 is TGTGCCAGCAGAGGGGGGTCACAGGGAGATGAATATGGCTACACCTTC.

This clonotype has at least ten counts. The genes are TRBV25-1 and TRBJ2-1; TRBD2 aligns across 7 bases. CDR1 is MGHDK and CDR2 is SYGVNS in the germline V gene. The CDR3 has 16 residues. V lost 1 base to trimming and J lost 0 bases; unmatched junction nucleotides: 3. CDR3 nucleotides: TGTGCCAGCAGTGAATTAGGCGGGAGCTCCTACAATGAGCAGTTCTTC. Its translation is CASSELGGSSYNEQFF.

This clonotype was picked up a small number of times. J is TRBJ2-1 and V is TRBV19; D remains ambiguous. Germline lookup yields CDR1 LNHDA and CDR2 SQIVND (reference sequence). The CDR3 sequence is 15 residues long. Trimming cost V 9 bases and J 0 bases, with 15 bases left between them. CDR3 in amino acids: CASRQVVPSYNEQFF. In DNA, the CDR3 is TGTGCCAGCCGCCAAGTGGTCCCCTCCTACAATGAGCAGTTCTTC.

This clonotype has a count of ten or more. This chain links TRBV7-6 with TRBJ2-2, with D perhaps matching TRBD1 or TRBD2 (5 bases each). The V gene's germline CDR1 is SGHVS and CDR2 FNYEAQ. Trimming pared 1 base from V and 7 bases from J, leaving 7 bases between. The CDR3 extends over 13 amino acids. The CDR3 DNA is TGTGCCAGCAGCTTAGGAGGGGTCGGGGAGCTGTTTTTT. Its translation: CASSLGGVGELFF.

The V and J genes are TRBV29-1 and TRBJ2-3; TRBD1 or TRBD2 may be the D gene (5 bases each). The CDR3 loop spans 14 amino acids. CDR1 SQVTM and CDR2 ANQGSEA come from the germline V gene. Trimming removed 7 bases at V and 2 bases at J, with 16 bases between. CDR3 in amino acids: CSANRDGITDTQYF. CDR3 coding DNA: TGCAGCGCGAACCGGGACGGAATCACAGATACGCAGTATTTT.

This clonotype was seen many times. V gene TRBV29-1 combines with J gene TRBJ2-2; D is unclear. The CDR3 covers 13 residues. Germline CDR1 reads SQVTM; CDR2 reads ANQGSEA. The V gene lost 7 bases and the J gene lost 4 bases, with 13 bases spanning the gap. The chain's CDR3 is CSGLLEVTGELFF. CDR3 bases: TGCAGCGGCCTCCTCGAGGTCACCGGGGAGCTGTTTTTT.

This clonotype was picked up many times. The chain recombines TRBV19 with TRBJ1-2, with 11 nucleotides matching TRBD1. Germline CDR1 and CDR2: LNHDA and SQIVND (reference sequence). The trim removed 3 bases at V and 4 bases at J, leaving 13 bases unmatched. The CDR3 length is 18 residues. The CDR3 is CASSIRRGTGGFGYGYTF. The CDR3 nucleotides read TGTGCCAGTAGTATTCGACGTGGGACAGGGGGTTTTGGCTATGGCTACACCTTC. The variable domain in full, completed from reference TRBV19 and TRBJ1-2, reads DGGITQSPKYLFRKEGQNVTLSCEQNLNHDAMYWYRQDPGQGLRLIYYSQIVNDFQKGDIAEGYSVSREKKESFPLTVTSAQKNPTAFYLCASSIRRGTGGFGYGYTFGSGTRLTVV.

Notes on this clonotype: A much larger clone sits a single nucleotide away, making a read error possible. The CDR3 sequence is CASSADQSQRTDTQYF. The CDR3 DNA reads as TGTGCCAGCAGCGCGGATCAAAGCCAACGCACAGATACGCAGTATTTT. The rearrangement links TRBV7-9 to TRBJ2-3; D unclear. There are 16 residues in the CDR3. The germline V gene has CDR1 SEHNR and CDR2 FQNEAQ (reference sequence). The ends were cut back, 5 bases at V and 1 base at J, with 16 bases in the middle.

Here the CDR3 DNA reads TGTGCCAGCCGGGCCAGGCTAACTAATGAAAAACTGTTTTTT. This gives the protein CASRARLTNEKLFF. This chain links TRBV2 with TRBJ1-4; no clear D gene. Germline CDR1 reads SNHLY; CDR2 reads FYNNEI. Trimming took 8 bases from V and 1 from J, leaving 11 bases between them. This CDR3 spans 14 amino acids.

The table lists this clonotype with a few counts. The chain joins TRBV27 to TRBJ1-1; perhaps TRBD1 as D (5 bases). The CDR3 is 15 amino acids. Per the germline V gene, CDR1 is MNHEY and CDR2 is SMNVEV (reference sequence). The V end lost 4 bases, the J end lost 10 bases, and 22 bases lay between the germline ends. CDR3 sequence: CASSSGPGRIEVAFF. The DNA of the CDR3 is TGTGCCAGCAGTTCCGGCCCAGGGCGGATTGAAGTAGCTTTCTTT.

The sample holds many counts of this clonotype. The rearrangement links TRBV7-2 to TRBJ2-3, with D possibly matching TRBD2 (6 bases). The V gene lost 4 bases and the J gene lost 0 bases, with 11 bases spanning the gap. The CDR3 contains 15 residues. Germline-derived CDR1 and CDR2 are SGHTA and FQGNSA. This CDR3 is CASSSRDLSTDTQYF. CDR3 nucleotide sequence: TGTGCCAGCAGCTCGCGGGACTTGAGCACAGATACGCAGTATTTT.

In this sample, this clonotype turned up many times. The CDR3 nucleotides read TGTGCCAGCAGACCCCCGGGACTCGAGAACGGGGAGCTGTTTTTT. Protein: CASRPPGLENGELFF. This sequence joins TRBV7-3 and TRBJ2-2; TRBD2 is a possible D gene (6 bases). The germline V and J ends were trimmed by 6 bases and 7 bases, with 18 bases remaining between them. Germline V gene lookup returns CDR1 SGHTA and CDR2 FQGTGA. The CDR3 covers 15 residues.

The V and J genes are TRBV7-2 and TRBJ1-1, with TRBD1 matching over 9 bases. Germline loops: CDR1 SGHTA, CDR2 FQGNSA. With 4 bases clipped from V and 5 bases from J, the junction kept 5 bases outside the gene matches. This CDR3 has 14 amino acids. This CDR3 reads CASSSQGALTEAFF. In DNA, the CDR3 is TGTGCCAGCAGCTCACAGGGGGCTTTGACTGAAGCTTTCTTT.

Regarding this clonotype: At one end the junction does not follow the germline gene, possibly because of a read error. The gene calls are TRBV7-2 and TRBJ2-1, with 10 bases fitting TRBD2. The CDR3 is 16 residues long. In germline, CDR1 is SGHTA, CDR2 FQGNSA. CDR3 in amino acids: CASSLASGSGYNEQFF. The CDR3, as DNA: TGTGCCAGCAGCCTAGCTAGCGGGAGCGGGTACAATGAGCAGTTCTTC. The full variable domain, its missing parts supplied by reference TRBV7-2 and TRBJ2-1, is GAGVSQSPSNKVTEKGKDVELRCDPISGHTALYWYRQSLGQGLEFLIYFQGNSAPDKSGLPSDRFSAERTGGSVSTLTIQRTQQEDSAVYLCASSLASGSGYNEQFFGPGTRLTVL.

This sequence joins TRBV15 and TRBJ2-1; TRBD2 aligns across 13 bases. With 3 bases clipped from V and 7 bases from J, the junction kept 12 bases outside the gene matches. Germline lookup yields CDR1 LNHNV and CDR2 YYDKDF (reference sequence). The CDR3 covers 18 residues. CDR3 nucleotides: TGTGCCACCAGCAGGGGGCGGACTAGCGGGAGAGTAGGGAATGAGCAGTTCTTC. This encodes CATSRGRTSGRVGNEQFF.

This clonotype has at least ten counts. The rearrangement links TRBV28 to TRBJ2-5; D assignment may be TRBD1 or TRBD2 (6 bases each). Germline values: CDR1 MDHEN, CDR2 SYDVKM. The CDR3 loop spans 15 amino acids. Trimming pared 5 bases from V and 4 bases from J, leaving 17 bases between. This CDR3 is CASSTDEGGLETQYF. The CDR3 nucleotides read TGTGCCAGCAGTACTGACGAGGGGGGATTAGAGACCCAGTACTTC.

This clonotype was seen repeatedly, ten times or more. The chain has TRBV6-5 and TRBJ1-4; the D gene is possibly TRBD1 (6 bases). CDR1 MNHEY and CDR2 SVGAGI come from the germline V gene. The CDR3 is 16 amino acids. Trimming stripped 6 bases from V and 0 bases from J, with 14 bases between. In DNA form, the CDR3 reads TGTGCCAGCAGCAAGGGACACCTTGCAACTAATGAAAAACTGTTTTTT. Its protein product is CASSKGHLATNEKLFF.